Each of the 20 T cell receptor beta chains below was sequenced from the same sample in a study of breast tumors, draining lymph nodes, adjacent tissues. TCRdb used MiXCR to reprocess the multiplex PCR reads, holding one entry per CDR3 protein. Here the sample spans tens of thousands of distinct CDR3 sequences, roughly three fifths being singletons. Sequencing input: tumor-adjacent breast tissue. The receptors shown here come from a female donor with breast cancer. Some clones in this sample may be carry-over from other donors' samples.

This clonotype was picked up one time. The genes are TRBV20-1 and TRBJ1-2; a possible D gene is TRBD1 (5 bases). V lost 1 base, J lost 8 bases, and 14 bases lay in between. CDR1 DFQATT and CDR2 SNEGSKA come from the germline V gene (reference sequence). This CDR3 has 13 amino acids. CDR3 sequence reads: CSARGSQGAGYTF. CDR3 in DNA: TGCAGTGCTAGAGGAAGTCAGGGCGCAGGCTACACCTTC.

Concerning this clonotype itself: A single base separates this from a much larger clone, so it may be a read error. DNA for the CDR3: TGTGCCAGCAGCTTAGCGGGGGCGGGTGAGACCCAGTACTTC. The encoded protein is CASSLAGAGETQYF. The chain couples TRBV5-4 to TRBJ2-5; 8 bases match TRBD2. Germline CDR1 is SGHNT and CDR2 is YYREEE (reference sequence). The CDR3 contains 14 residues. The trim removed 2 bases at V and 5 bases at J, leaving 5 bases unmatched.

The V call is TRBV7-8, the J call TRBJ1-6; D gene unclear. The CDR3 contains 14 residues. From germline, CDR1 is SGHVS and CDR2 FQNEAQ. Trimming cost V 1 base and J 9 bases, with 10 bases left between them. The CDR3: CASSLGVRVSPLHF. The CDR3 DNA follows: TGTGCCAGCAGCTTAGGGGTCCGGGTTTCACCCCTCCACTTT. The variable domain in full, with the rest retrieved from reference TRBV7-8 and TRBJ1-6, is GAGVSQSPRYKVAKRGQDVALRCDPISGHVSLFWYQQALGQGPEFLTYFQNEAQLDKSGLPSDRFFAERPEGSVSTLKIQRTQQEDSAVYLCASSLGVRVSPLHFGNGTRLTVT.

Turning to this clonotype: In this CDR3 the conserved last residue, phenylalanine or tryptophan, is missing, so a read error is likely. The limits of the CDR3 on the DNA are not certain, so only TCRdb's listed CDR3 is given. The V gene is TRBV2, the J gene TRBJ2-1; the table gives TRBD2 as D, unverified against the DNA. Counting both end residues, the CDR3 totals 16 amino acids. Germline loops: CDR1 SNHLY, CDR2 FYNNEI. This CDR3 reads CASSVSIAGAYNEPFY.

This chain connects TRBV6-6 to TRBJ1-4; tentatively, D is TRBD1 (5 bases). The CDR3 length is 14 residues. V was cut by 8 bases and J by 5 bases, with 15 bases left in between. Germline CDR1 and CDR2: MNHNY and SVGAGI (reference sequence). This CDR3 is CASGPWDGNEKLFF. CDR3 in DNA: TGTGCCAGCGGGCCTTGGGACGGGAATGAAAAACTGTTTTTT.

V usage is TRBV20-1 and J usage is TRBJ1-6, with 9 bases aligning to TRBD1. The CDR3 is 14 amino acids. Germline V gives CDR1 DFQATT, CDR2 SNEGSKA (reference sequence). V lost 5 bases to trimming and J lost 5 bases; unmatched junction nucleotides: 4. The CDR3 region has the DNA TGCAGTGCTCTACGGACAGGGGATAATTCACCCCTCCACTTT. It translates to CSALRTGDNSPLHF.

This clonotype was picked up many times. The chain couples TRBV28 to TRBJ2-7; D is perhaps TRBD1 (5 bases). V shed 3 bases and J shed 4 bases, with 7 bases lying between them. This CDR3 has 12 residues. Germline CDR1 MDHEN, CDR2 SYDVKM. The CDR3 sequence is CASSFNRYEQYF. Here the CDR3 DNA reads TGTGCCAGCAGTTTTAACAGGTACGAGCAGTACTTC.

J is TRBJ2-7 and V is TRBV7-2; TRBD1 might be the D (6 bases). Trimming left V 1 base short and J 1 base short, with 26 bases between. The CDR3 loop spans 20 amino acids. CDR1 and CDR2 from the germline V gene are SGHTA and FQGNSA. The CDR3 nucleotides read TGTGCCAGCAGCTTAGATCCCCAGGACAGAGAAGGGCTACCTTCCTACGAGCAGTACTTC. Translation gives CASSLDPQDREGLPSYEQYF.

The gene calls are TRBV7-6 and TRBJ1-3, with D maybe TRBD1 (5 bases). This CDR3 has 14 amino acids. The germline CDR1 and CDR2 sequences are SGHVS and FNYEAQ. V was trimmed by 1 base and J by 4 bases, leaving 8 bases between them. This CDR3 is CASSLGGGGNTIYF. The CDR3 DNA is TGTGCCAGCAGCTTAGGCGGGGGAGGAAACACCATATATTTT. The whole variable domain, filled in from reference TRBV7-6 and TRBJ1-3, reads GAGVSQSPRYKVTKRGQDVALRCDPISGHVSLYWYRQALGQGPEFLTYFNYEAQQDKSGLPNDRFSAERPEGSISTLTIQRTEQRDSAMYRCASSLGGGGNTIYFGEGSWLTVV.

This clonotype appeared many times. The chain joins TRBV10-3 to TRBJ1-1; TRBD1 is a possible D gene (6 bases). The CDR3 extends over 14 amino acids. Germline loops: CDR1 ENHRY, CDR2 SYGVKD. The germline V and J ends were trimmed by 7 bases and 0 bases, with 12 bases remaining between them. This chain's CDR3 is CAITATGMNTEAFF. Here the CDR3 DNA reads TGTGCCATCACCGCGACAGGTATGAACACTGAAGCTTTCTTT.

This clonotype was observed once. The V call is TRBV20-1, the J call TRBJ1-6, with a weak D call TRBD1 (5 bases). Germline V CDR1 and CDR2: DFQATT, SNEGSKA (reference sequence). There are 13 residues in the CDR3. The V and J ends lost 5 bases and 13 bases respectively, with 18 bases between them. The CDR3 reads CSAGTGRQSPLHF. CDR3 DNA sequence: TGCAGTGCTGGGACGGGACGCCAAAGTCCCCTCCACTTT.

This chain uses TRBV10-3 with TRBJ2-1; the match to TRBD2 covers 9 bases. Trimming at V came to 6 bases and at J to 4 bases, leaving 1 base not matched to a gene. CDR1 ENHRY and CDR2 SYGVKD come from the germline V gene. This CDR3 contains 13 residues. The CDR3 reads CAIRTSGYNEQFF. CDR3 nucleotide sequence: TGTGCCATCAGGACTAGCGGATACAATGAGCAGTTCTTC.

The chain is built from TRBV7-9 and TRBJ2-3, with 11 bases identical to TRBD2. The V and J ends lost 5 bases and 3 bases, in that order; junction bases with no gene match: 7. Per the germline V gene, CDR1 is SEHNR and CDR2 is FQNEAQ (reference sequence). This CDR3 is built from 16 residues. The chain's CDR3 is CASSGLAGSRTDTQYF. The CDR3 DNA is TGTGCCAGCAGCGGACTAGCGGGTAGTCGGACAGATACGCAGTATTTT.

This clonotype was detected only a few times. V and J are TRBV7-9 and TRBJ1-2; weak D call: TRBD1 (6 bases). V lost 5 bases to trimming and J lost 1 base, with 14 bases between them. There are 15 residues in the CDR3. In germline, CDR1 is SEHNR, CDR2 FQNEAQ (reference sequence). CDR3 nucleotide sequence: TGTGCCAGCAGCACGACAGGAGATCTTAACTATGGCTACACCTTC. Translating gives CASSTTGDLNYGYTF. Drawing the rest from reference TRBV7-9 and TRBJ1-2, the complete variable domain is DTGVSQNPRHKITKRGQNVTFRCDPISEHNRLYWYRQTLGQGPEFLTYFQNEAQLEKSRLLSDRFSAERPKGSFSTLEIQRTEQGDSAMYLCASSTTGDLNYGYTFGSGTRLTVV.

This clonotype has a count of ten or more. V usage is TRBV9 and J usage is TRBJ2-3; TRBD2 matches 8 bases. The CDR3 consists of 16 residues. Trimming cost V 6 bases and J 3 bases; bases outside gene matches: 12. CDR1 and CDR2 from the germline V gene are SGDLS and YYNGEE. The CDR3 DNA follows: TGTGCCAGCACCCGAGGCCCGGGGGGGCTTACAGATACGCAGTATTTT. Translating it yields CASTRGPGGLTDTQYF.

CDR3 region: CASSSDSLEQYF. The CDR3 bases are TGTGCCAGCAGCTCCGACAGCCTCGAGCAGTACTTC. The rearrangement uses TRBV7-9 and TRBJ2-7, with TRBD1 as a possible D gene (5 bases). V was cut by 4 bases and J by 6 bases, with 10 bases left in between. The CDR3 runs to 12 residues. Germline V gene sequence: CDR1 SEHNR, CDR2 FQNEAQ (reference sequence). The variable domain in full, with the rest retrieved from reference TRBV7-9 and TRBJ2-7, is DTGVSQNPRHKITKRGQNVTFRCDPISEHNRLYWYRQTLGQGPEFLTYFQNEAQLEKSRLLSDRFSAERPKGSFSTLEIQRTEQGDSAMYLCASSSDSLEQYFGPGTRLTVT.

The chain links TRBV5-1 to TRBJ2-1; D not resolved. In germline, CDR1 is SGHRS, CDR2 YFSETQ. Trimming shortened V by 0 bases and J by 3 bases, and 10 bases separated the two germline ends. This CDR3 comprises 15 residues. Here the CDR3 DNA reads TGCGCCAGCAGCTTGGCCCTCGGCAGCTACAATGAGCAGTTCTTC. Translating gives CASSLALGSYNEQFF.

This clonotype was seen a few times. V is TRBV28 and J is TRBJ1-1; perhaps TRBD1 as D (5 bases). Trimming left V 10 bases short and J 1 base short, with 16 bases between. Germline V CDR1 and CDR2: MDHEN, SYDVKM. The CDR3 is 14 amino acids. CDR3 coding DNA: TGTGCCACCTGGGGGGATGCTTCGAACACTGAAGCTTTCTTT. Translation: CATWGDASNTEAFF. The full variable domain, its missing parts supplied by reference TRBV28 and TRBJ1-1, is DVKVTQSSRYLVKRTGEKVFLECVQDMDHENMFWYRQDPGLGLRLIYFSYDVKMKEKGDIPEGYSVSREKKERFSLILESASTNQTSMYLCATWGDASNTEAFFGQGTRLTVV.

This clonotype was observed at least ten times. A read error may be the cause here, since a much bigger clone is one base away. V is TRBV11-2 and J is TRBJ2-5; D is ambiguous. CDR1 is SGHAT, CDR2 FQNNGV, per germline. The CDR3 is 13 amino acids. V dropped 3 bases and J dropped 7 bases, with 12 bases sitting between them. CDR3 in amino acids: CASSFGYRATQYF. CDR3 DNA: TGTGCCAGCAGCTTTGGATATCGAGCGACCCAGTACTTC.

This clonotype was recorded a few times. This sequence joins TRBV30 and TRBJ1-6; D unresolved. V was trimmed by 5 bases and J by 10 bases, leaving 12 bases between them. The CDR3 loop spans 12 amino acids. CDR1 GTSNPN and CDR2 SVGIG come from the germline V gene (reference sequence). As DNA, the CDR3 is TGTGCCTGGGACTCTCCGATCTCACCCCTCCACTTT. Amino acids: CAWDSPISPLHF.